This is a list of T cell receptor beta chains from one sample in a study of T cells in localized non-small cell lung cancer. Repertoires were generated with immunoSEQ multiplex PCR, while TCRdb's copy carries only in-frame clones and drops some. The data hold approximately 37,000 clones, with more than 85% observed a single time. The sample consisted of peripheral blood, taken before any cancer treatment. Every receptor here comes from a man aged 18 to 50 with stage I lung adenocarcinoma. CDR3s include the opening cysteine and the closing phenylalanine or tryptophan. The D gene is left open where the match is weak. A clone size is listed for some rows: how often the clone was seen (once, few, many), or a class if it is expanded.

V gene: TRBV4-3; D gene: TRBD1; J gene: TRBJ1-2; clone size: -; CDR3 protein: CASSQEGQGTYGYTF; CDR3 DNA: TGCGCCAGCAGCCAAGAGGGACAGGGGACCTATGGCTACACCTTC
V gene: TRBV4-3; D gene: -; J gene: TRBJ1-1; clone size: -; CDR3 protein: CASSQDGDPLNTEAFF; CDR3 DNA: TGCGCCAGCAGCCAAGATGGAGATCCATTAAACACTGAAGCTTTCTTT
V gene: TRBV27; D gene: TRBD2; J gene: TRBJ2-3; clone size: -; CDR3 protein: CASSAGLAGTDTQYF; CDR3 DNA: TGTGCCAGCAGTGCCGGACTAGCGGGCACAGATACGCAGTATTTT
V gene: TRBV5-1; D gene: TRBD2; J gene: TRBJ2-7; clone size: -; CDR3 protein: CASSPGTSRTYEQYF; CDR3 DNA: TGCGCCAGCAGCCCTGGGACTAGCCGAACCTACGAGCAGTACTTC
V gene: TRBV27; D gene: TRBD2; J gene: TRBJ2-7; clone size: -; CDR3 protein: CASSIGTSGTYEQYF; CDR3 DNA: TGTGCCAGCAGTATCGGGACTAGCGGAACCTACGAGCAGTACTTC
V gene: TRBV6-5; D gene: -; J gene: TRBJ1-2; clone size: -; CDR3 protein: CASSRSGGNYGYTF; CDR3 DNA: TGTGCCAGCAGCCGTAGCGGGGGGAACTATGGCTACACCTTC
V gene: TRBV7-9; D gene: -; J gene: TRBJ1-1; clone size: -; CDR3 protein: CASSPQGSTEAFF; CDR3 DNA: TGTGCCAGCAGCCCACAGGGAAGCACTGAAGCTTTCTTT
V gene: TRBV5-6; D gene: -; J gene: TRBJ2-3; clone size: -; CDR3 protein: CASSPGDRTDTQYF; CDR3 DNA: TGTGCCAGCAGCCCTGGGGATCGCACAGATACGCAGTATTTT
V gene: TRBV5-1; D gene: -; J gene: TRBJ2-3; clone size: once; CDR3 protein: CASSLGAVNILPDTQYF; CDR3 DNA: TGCGCCAGCAGCTTGGGAGCGGTGAACATCTTACCAGATACGCAGTATTTT
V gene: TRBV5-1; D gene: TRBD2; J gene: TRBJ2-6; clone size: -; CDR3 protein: CASSLSGGGGANVLTF; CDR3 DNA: TGCGCCAGCAGCTTGAGCGGGGGCGGTGGGGCCAACGTCCTGACTTTC
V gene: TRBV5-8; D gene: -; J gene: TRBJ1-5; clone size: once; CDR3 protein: CASSLDGGLRMSGQPQHF; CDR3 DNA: TGTGCCAGCAGCTTGGATGGGGGACTTCGAATGTCGGGTCAGCCCCAGCATTTT